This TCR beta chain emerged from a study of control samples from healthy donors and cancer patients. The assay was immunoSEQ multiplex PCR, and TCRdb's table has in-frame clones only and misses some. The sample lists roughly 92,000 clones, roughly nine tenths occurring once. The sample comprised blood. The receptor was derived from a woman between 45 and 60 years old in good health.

CDR3 protein: CASSEILVSYNEQFF. The CDR3 DNA sequence: TGTGCCAGCAGCGAGATACTAGTCTCCTACAATGAGCAGTTCTTC. The genes are TRBV11-3 and TRBJ2-1, with D possibly matching TRBD2 (5 bases). There are 15 residues in the CDR3. V lost 5 bases, J lost 0 bases, and 11 bases lay in between. In germline, CDR1 is SGHNT, CDR2 YENEEA.